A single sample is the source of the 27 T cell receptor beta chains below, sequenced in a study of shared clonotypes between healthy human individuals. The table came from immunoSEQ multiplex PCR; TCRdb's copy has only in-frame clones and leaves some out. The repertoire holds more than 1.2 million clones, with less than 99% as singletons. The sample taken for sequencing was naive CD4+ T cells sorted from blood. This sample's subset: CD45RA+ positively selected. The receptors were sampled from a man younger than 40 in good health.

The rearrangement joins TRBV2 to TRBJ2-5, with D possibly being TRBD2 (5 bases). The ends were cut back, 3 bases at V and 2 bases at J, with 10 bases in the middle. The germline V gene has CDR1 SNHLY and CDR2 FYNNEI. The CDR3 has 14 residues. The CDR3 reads CASSDLPGQETQYF. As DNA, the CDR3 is TGTGCCAGCAGTGACTTACCGGGGCAAGAGACCCAGTACTTC.

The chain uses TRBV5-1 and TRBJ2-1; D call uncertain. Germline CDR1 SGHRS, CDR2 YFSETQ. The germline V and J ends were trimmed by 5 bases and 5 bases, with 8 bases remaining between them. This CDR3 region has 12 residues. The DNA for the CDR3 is TGCGCCAGCAGTGGTGTTGACAATGAGCAGTTCTTC. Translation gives CASSGVDNEQFF.

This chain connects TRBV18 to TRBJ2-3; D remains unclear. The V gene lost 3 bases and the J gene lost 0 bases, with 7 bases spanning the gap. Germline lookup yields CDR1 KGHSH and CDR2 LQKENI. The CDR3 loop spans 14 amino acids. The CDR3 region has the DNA TGTGCCAGCTCACCTATACAGAGCACAGATACGCAGTATTTT. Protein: CASSPIQSTDTQYF.

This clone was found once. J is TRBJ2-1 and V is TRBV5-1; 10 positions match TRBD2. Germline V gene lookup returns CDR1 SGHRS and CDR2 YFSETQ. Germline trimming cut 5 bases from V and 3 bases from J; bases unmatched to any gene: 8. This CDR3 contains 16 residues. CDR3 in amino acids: CASRRASGSYYNEQFF. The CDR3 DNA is TGCGCCAGCAGAAGGGCTAGCGGGAGTTACTACAATGAGCAGTTCTTC.

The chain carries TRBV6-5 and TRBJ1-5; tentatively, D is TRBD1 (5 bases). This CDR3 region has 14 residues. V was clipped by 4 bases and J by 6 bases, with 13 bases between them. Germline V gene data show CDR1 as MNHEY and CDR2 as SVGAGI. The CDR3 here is CASSSYEGFQPQHF. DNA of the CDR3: TGTGCCAGCAGTTCTTACGAGGGGTTTCAGCCCCAGCATTTT.

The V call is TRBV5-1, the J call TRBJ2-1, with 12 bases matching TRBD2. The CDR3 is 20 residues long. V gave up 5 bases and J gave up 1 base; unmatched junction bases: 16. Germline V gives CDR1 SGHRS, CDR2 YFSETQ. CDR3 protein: CASRPGLAGSTRASYNEQFF. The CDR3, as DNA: TGCGCCAGCAGACCGGGACTAGCGGGTTCAACCCGGGCGTCCTACAATGAGCAGTTCTTC.

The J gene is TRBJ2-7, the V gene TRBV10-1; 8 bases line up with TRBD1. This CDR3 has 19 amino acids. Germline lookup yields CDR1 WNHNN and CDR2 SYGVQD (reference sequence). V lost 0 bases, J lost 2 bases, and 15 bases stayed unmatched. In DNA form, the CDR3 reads TGCGCCAGCAGTGAGTCGTCGGACAGGGTAATGCTCCTCACCTACGAGCAGTACTTC. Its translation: CASSESSDRVMLLTYEQYF.

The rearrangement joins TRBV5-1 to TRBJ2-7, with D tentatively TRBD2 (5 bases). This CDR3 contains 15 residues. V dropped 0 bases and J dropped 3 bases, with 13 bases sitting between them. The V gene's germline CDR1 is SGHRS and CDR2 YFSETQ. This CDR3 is CASSLEAGDVYEQYF. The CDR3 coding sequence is TGCGCCAGCAGCTTGGAGGCCGGGGATGTCTACGAGCAGTACTTC.

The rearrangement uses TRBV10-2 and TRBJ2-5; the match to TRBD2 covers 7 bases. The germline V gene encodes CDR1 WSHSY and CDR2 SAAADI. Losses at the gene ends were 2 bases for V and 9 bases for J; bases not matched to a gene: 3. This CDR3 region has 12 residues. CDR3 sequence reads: CASSEAGRAQYF. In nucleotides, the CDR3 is TGCGCCAGCAGTGAGGCAGGGAGGGCCCAGTACTTC.

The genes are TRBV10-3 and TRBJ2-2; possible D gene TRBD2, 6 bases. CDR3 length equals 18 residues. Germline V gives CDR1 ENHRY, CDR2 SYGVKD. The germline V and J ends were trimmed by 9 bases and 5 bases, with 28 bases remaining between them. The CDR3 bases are TGTGCCATAGGCGCCCTTCTTTCGGGAGCGGCGGGGACCGGGGAGCTGTTTTTT. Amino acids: CAIGALLSGAAGTGELFF.

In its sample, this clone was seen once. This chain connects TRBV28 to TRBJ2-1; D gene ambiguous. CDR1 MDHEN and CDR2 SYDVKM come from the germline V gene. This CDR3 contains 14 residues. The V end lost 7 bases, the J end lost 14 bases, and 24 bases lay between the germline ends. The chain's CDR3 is CASKEVMALGTEFF. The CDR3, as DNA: TGTGCCAGCAAGGAAGTCATGGCCCTTGGAACGGAGTTCTTC.

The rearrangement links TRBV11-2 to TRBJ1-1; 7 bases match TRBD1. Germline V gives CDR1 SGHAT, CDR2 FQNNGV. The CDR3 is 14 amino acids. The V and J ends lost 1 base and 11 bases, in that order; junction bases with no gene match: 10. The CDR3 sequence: CASSLVGGTGEAFF. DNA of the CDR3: TGTGCCAGCAGCTTAGTAGGGGGTACAGGGGAGGCTTTCTTT. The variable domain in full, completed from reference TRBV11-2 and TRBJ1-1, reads EAGVAQSPRYKIIEKRQSVAFWCNPISGHATLYWYQQILGQGPKLLIQFQNNGVVDDSQLPKDRFSAERLKGVDSTLKIQPAKLEDSAVYLCASSLVGGTGEAFFGQGTRLTVV.

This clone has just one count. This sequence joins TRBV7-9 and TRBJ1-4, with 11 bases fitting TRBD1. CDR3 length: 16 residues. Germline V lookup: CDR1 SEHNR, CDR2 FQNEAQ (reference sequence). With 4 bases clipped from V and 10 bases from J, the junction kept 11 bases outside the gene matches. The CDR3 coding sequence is TGTGCCAGCAGCTACCGCCGGGACAGGGGGTCGACAAAACTGTTTTTT. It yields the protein CASSYRRDRGSTKLFF.

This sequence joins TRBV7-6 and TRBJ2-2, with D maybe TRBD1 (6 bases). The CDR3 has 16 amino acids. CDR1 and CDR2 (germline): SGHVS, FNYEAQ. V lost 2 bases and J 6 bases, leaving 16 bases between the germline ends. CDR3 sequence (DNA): TGTGCCAGCAGCTTACTGGTGGGGAAGGGGGCCGGGGAGCTGTTTTTT. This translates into CASSLLVGKGAGELFF.

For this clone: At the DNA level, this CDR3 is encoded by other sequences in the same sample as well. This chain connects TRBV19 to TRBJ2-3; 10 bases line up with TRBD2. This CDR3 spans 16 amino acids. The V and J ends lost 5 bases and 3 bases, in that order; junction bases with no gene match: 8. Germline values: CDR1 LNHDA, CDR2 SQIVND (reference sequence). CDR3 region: CASSLLAGGSTDTQYF. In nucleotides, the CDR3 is TGTGCCAGTAGTTTGTTAGCGGGAGGTTCGACAGATACGCAGTATTTT.

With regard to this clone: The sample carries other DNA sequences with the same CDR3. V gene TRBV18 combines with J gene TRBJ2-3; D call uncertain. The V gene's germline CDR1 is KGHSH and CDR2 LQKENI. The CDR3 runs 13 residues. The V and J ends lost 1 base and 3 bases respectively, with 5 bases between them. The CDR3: CASSPLATDTQYF. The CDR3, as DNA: TGTGCCAGCTCACCACTTGCGACAGATACGCAGTATTTT.

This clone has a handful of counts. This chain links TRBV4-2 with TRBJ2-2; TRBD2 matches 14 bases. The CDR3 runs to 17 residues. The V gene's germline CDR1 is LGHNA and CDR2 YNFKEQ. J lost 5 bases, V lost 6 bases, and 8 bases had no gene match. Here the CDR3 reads CASRVPGLAGVTGELFF. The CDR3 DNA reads TGTGCCAGCAGGGTACCGGGACTAGCGGGAGTAACCGGGGAGCTGTTTTTT.

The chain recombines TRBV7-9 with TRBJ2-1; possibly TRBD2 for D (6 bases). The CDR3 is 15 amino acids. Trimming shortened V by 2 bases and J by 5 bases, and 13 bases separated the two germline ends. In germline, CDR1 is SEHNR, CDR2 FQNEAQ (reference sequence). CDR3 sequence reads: CASSLRELKNNEQFF. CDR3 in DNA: TGTGCCAGCAGCTTACGGGAGCTTAAAAACAATGAGCAGTTCTTC.

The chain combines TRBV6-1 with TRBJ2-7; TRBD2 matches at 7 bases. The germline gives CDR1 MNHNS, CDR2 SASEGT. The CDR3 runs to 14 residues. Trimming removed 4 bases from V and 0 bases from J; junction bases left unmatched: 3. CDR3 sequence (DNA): TGTGCCAGCAGTGGAAGCGGGGCCTCCTACGAGCAGTACTTC. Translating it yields CASSGSGASYEQYF.

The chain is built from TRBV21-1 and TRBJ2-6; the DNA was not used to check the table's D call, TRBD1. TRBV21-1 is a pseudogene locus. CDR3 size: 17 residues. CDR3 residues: CASIATDDFSGANVLTF. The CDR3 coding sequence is TGTGCCAGCATCGCGACAGACGACTTCTCTGGGGCCAACGTCCTGACTTTC.

The CDR3 nucleotides are TGCGCCAGCAGCCAAGATGGGAACACAGATACGCAGTATTTT. Its translation: CASSQDGNTDTQYF. The rearrangement links TRBV4-3 to TRBJ2-3; D is unclear. The V end was cut by 0 bases, the J end by 2 bases, with 6 bases between. The CDR3 contains 14 residues. Germline assignment: CDR1 LGHNA and CDR2 YSLEER.

DNA of the CDR3: TGCGCCAGCAGCTTGGCCGTCACTAACTATGGCTACACCTTC. This codes for CASSLAVTNYGYTF. The J gene is TRBJ1-2, the V gene TRBV5-1; no clear D. Trimming took 0 bases from V and 0 from J, leaving 6 bases between them. This CDR3 is built from 14 residues. Germline-derived CDR1 and CDR2 are SGHRS and YFSETQ.

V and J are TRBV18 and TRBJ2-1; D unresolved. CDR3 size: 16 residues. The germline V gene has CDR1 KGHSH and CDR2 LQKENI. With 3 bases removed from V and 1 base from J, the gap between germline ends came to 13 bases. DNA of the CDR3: TGTGCCAGCTCACCGATGTCGCTGGGGTCCTACAATGAGCAGTTCTTC. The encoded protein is CASSPMSLGSYNEQFF.

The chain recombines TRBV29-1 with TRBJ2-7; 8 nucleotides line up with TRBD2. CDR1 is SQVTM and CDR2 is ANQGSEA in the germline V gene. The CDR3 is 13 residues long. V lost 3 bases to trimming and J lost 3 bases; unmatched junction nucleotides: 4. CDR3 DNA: TGCAGCGTTGATAGCGGGGTCGGCTACGAGCAGTACTTC. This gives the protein CSVDSGVGYEQYF.

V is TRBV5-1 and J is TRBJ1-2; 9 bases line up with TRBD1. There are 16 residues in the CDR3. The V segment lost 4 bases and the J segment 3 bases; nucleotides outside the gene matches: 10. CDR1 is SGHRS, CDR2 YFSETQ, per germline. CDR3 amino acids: CASSQDPDRGYYGYTF. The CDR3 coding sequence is TGCGCCAGCAGCCAGGACCCGGACAGGGGATACTATGGCTACACCTTC.

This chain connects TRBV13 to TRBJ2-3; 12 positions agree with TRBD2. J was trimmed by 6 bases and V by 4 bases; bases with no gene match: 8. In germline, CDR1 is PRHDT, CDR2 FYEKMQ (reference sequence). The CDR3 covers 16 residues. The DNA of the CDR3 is TGTGCCAGCAGCTCCGAGCCGACTAGCGGGAGTGATACGCAGTATTTT. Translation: CASSSEPTSGSDTQYF.

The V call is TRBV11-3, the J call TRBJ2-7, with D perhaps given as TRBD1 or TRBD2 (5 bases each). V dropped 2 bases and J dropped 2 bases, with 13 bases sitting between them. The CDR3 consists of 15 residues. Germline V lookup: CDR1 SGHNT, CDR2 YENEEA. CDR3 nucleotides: TGTGCCAGCAGCTTACGGTCCGGGGCCCCCTACGAGCAGTACTTC. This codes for CASSLRSGAPYEQYF. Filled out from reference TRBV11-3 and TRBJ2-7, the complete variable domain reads EAGVVQSPRYKIIEKKQPVAFWCNPISGHNTLYWYLQNLGQGPELLIRYENEEAVDDSQLPKDRFSAERLKGVDSTLKIQPAELGDSAVYLCASSLRSGAPYEQYFGPGTRLTVT.